This TCR beta chain was captured in a study of post-analysis software for immune sequencing data. The CDR3 runs 14 residues. V gave up 6 bases and J gave up 0 bases, with 12 bases separating them. Germline-derived CDR1 and CDR2 are SQVTM and ANQGSEA. Overall study results and limits: TRBV5-6, TRBV5-1 and TRBV20-1 belonged to a set of roughly five TRBV segments that were more frequent in patients than controls.

This clonotype showed up just a few times. Its target is not known. A much larger clone lies one base from this, so it may be a read error. Each TCR beta cDNA library carried unique molecular identifiers. T cells numbering about 0.85 to 10 million yielded 500,000 to 550,000 cDNA molecules. TCRdb called the PCR reads again in MiXCR, with one record for every CDR3 protein. The table records around 250,000 distinct CDR3 sequences, roughly a third of them present only once. The sequence came from a girl aged 10-17 years with multiple sclerosis. The specimen sequenced was blood. The chain couples TRBV29-1 to TRBJ2-1; D possibly uses TRBD1 or TRBD2 (5 bases each). In DNA, the CDR3 is TGCAGCGTCTTGGGACGGGCCTCCTACAATGAGCAGTTCTTC. The encoded protein is CSVLGRASYNEQFF.